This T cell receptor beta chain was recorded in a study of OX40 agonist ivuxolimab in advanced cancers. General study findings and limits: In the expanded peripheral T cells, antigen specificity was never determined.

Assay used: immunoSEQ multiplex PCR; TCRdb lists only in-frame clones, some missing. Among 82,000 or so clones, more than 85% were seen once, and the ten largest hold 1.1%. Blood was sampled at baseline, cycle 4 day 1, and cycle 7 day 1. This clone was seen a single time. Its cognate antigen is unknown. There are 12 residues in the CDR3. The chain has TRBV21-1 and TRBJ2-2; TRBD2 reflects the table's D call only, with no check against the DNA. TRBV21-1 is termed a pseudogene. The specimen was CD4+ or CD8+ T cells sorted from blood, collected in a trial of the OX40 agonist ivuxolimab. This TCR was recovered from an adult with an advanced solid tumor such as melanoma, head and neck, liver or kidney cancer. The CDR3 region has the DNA TGTGCCAGCAGCAATATGACCGGGGAGCTGTTTTTT. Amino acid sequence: CASSNMTGELFF.